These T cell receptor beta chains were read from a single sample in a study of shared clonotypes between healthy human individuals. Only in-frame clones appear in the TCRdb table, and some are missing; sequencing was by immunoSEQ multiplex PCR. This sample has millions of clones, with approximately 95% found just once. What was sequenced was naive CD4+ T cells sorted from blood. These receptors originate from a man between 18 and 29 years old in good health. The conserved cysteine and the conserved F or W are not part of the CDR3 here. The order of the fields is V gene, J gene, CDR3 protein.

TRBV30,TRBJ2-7,AWRLGVTSGRGASSYEQY
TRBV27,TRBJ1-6,ASADRGRGSPLH
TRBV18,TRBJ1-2,ASSPGGAFGYT
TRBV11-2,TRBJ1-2,ASSPGWANNYGYT
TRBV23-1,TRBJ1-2,ASSQSRQGLNYGYT
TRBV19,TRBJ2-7,ASSTQLANRYEQY
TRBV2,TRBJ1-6,ASSEQGSNSPLH
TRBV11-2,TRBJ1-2,ASSLPQGGGGYT
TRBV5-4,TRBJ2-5,ASSQVSGGETQY
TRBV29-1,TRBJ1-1,SVDAPGTGNTEAF
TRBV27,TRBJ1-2,ASSLSTQGSAGYT
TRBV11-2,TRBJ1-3,ASSLGPGSGNTIY
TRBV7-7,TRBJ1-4,ASSSRQVDCEKLF
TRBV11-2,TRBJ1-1,ASSLDAQATEAF
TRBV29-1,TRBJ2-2,SVGGTRDSNTGELF
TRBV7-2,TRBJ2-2,ASSLPRTGNTGELF
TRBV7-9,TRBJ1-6,ASSLALGTGSNSPLH
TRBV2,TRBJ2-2,ASSDNTGELF
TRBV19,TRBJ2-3,ASRGQGTDTQY
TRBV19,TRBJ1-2,ASSTRGPRANYGYT
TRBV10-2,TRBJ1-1,ASSESTLLTEAF
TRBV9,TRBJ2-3,ASSAHKLAGNTDTQY
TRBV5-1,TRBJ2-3,ASSLELADTQY
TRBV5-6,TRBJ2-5,ASSLLGQGVAGGLGTQY
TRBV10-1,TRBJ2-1,ASRGRETNEQF
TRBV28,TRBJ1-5,ASLGDGRQPQH
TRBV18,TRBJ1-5,ASSPSPTALH
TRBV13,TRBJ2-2,ASSYATGELF
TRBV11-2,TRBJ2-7,ASSRAPEAYEQY
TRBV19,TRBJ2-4,ASKGELAGVENIQY
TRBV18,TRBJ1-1,ASSPGPKNTEAF
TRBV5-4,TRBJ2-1,ASSLLVENEQF
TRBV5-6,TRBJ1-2,ASSLLVAHSDNNYGYT
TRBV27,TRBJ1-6,ASRPWDRDNSPLH
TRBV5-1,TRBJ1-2,ASSLADSPVGYT
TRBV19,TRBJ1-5,ASSTGLLSNQPQH
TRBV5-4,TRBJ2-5,ASSFGVAGGLETQY
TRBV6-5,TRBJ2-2,ASSWAGNTGELF
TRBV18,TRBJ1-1,ASSPPTGLTEAF
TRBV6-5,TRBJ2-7,ASRPTGQGPEQY
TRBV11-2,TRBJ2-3,ASSLGLAGGNTDTQY
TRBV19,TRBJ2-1,ASSTDPSSYNEQF
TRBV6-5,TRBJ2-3,ASSPGGADTQY
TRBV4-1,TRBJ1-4,ASSQGQPRGEKLF
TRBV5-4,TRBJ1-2,ASSLYYGYT
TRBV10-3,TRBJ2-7,AIRTTGGQGEQY
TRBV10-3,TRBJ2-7,AIRWDLATYEQY
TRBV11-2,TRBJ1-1,ASSLVGTGITEAF
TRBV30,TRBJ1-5,AWSGENQPQH
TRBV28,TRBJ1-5,ASGLPGGNQPQH
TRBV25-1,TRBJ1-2,ASSEDGVRSYGYT
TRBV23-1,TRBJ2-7,ASSPPGSGYEQY